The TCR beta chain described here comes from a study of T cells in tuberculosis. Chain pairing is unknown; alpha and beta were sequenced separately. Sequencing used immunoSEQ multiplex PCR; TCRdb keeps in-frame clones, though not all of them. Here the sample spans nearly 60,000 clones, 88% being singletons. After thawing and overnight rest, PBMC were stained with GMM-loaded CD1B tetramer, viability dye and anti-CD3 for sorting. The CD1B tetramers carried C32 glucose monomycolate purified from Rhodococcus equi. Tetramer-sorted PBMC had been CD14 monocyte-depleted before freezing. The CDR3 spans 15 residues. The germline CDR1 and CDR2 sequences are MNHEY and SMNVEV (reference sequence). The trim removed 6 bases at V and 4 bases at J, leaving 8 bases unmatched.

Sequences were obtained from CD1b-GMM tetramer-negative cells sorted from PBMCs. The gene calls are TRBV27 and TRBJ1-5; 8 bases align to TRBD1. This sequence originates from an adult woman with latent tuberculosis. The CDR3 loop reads CASRPRTGRNQPQHF. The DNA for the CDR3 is TGTGCCAGCAGGCCACGGACAGGGCGAAATCAGCCCCAGCATTTT.